These 5 T cell receptor beta chains originate from one sample sequenced in a study of T-cell reconstitution after alpha-beta-depleted transplantation in children. Molecular barcoding with unique molecular identifiers was used for the TCRbeta library. TCRdb fed the PCR reads into MiXCR, producing one record per CDR3 protein. The sample consists of about 610,000 distinct CDR3 sequences, roughly a tenth of them appearing once. Here the sequenced sample was PBMCs from the stem cell graft donor, taken from the stem cell graft. The source of these receptors is a human donor who donated a stem cell graft to a child with acute myeloid leukemia.

The chain couples TRBV6-1 to TRBJ2-3; D ambiguous. V lost 1 base and J lost 2, with 10 bases in between. CDR3 size: 15 residues. Germline V CDR1 and CDR2: MNHNS, SASEGT. CDR3 in amino acids: CASSEGLDPTDTQYF. CDR3 in DNA: TGTGCCAGCAGTGAAGGACTGGATCCCACAGATACGCAGTATTTT.

In this sample, this clonotype turned up a few times. V is TRBV6-4 and J is TRBJ2-3; D is undetermined. Trimming removed 3 bases at V and 2 bases at J, with 9 bases between. The CDR3 totals 14 residues. The germline V gene encodes CDR1 MRHNA and CDR2 SNTAGT. CDR3 sequence reads: CASSESDSTDTQYF. CDR3 in DNA: TGTGCCAGCAGTGAGAGTGACTCCACAGATACGCAGTATTTT.

The chain uses TRBV30 and TRBJ2-2, with D unresolved. From germline, CDR1 is GTSNPN and CDR2 SVGIG (reference sequence). The CDR3 contains 13 residues. Trimming took 3 bases from V and 7 from J, leaving 12 bases between them. The CDR3 loop is CAWSLAGIGELFF. The DNA of the CDR3 is TGTGCCTGGAGCTTGGCAGGCATCGGGGAGCTGTTTTTT.

The rearrangement links TRBV5-1 to TRBJ2-1; the match to TRBD2 covers 8 bases. The CDR3 consists of 15 residues. V dropped 0 bases and J dropped 9; count of bases not matched to a gene: 8. In germline, CDR1 is SGHRS, CDR2 YFSETQ. DNA for the CDR3: TGCGCCAGCAGCTTGGTTGGAGCGGGAGTAGGTGAGCAGTTCTTC. Residues: CASSLVGAGVGEQFF.

The chain joins TRBV5-1 to TRBJ2-3; tentatively, D is TRBD2 (5 bases). Germline CDR1 and CDR2: SGHRS and YFSETQ. V was cut by 4 bases and J by 2 bases, with 11 bases left in between. The CDR3 is 14 amino acids. The CDR3 sequence is CASSPGIITDTQYF. The CDR3 DNA follows: TGCGCCAGCAGCCCGGGGATTATCACAGATACGCAGTATTTT.